This TCR beta chain appears in the sequencing data of a study of cytomegalovirus exposure and HLA in healthy donors. Trimming removed 4 bases from V and 10 bases from J; junction bases left unmatched: 6. CDR3 length: 13 residues. CDR1 is SNHLY and CDR2 is FYNNEI in the germline V gene. General observations from the study: Reports indicated that the classifier achieved high specificity and sensitivity in diagnosing cytomegalovirus status.

Details on this clone: The antigen remains undetermined.

PCR involved 60 Vbeta and 13 Jbeta primers. Sequencing was performed with immunoSEQ multiplex PCR; in TCRdb, only in-frame clones are kept and a portion is missing. The table records 50,000 to 55,000 clones, roughly 60% of them present only once. The sample was PBMCs. The TCR comes from a human donor in good health. The rearrangement uses TRBV2 and TRBJ2-2; 7 bases match TRBD1. The chain's CDR3 is CASSASDRSELFF. DNA of the CDR3: TGTGCCAGCAGTGCCTCGGACAGGTCGGAGCTGTTTTTT.